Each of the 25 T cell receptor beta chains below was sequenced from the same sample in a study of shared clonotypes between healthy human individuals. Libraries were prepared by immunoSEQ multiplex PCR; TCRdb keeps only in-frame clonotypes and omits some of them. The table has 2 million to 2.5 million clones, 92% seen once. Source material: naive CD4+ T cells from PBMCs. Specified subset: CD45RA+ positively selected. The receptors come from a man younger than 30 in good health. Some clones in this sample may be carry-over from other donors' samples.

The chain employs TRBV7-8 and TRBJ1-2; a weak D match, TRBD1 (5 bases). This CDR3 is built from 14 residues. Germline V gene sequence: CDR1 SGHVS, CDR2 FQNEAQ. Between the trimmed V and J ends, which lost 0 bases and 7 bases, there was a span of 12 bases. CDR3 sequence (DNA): TGTGCCAGCAGCTTAGCGCAGGCAGGGTCTGGCTACACCTTC. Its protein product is CASSLAQAGSGYTF.

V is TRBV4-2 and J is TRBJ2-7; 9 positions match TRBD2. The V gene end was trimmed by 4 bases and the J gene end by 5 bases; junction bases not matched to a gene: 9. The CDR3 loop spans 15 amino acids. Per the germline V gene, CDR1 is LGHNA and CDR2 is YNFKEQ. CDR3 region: CASSLSGTSTNEQYF. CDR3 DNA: TGTGCCAGCAGCCTCTCCGGGACTAGCACTAACGAGCAGTACTTC.

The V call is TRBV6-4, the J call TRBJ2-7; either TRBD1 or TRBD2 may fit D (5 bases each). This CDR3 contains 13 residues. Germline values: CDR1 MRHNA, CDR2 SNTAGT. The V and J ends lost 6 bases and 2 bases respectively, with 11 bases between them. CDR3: CASSPGRPYEQYF. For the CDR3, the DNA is TGTGCCAGCAGCCCGGGGCGCCCCTACGAGCAGTACTTC.

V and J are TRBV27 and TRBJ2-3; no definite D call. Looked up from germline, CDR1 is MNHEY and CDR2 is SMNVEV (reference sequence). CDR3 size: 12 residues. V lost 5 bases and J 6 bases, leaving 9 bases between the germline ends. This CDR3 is CASSPRPDTQYF. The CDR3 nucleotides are TGTGCCAGCAGTCCCAGGCCGGATACGCAGTATTTT.

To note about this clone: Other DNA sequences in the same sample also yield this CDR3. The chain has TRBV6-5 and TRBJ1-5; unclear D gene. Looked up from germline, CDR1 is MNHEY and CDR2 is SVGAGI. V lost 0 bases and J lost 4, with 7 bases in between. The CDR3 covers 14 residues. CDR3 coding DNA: TGTGCCAGCAGTTACTCGAGAGGGAATCAGCCCCAGCATTTT. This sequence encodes CASSYSRGNQPQHF.

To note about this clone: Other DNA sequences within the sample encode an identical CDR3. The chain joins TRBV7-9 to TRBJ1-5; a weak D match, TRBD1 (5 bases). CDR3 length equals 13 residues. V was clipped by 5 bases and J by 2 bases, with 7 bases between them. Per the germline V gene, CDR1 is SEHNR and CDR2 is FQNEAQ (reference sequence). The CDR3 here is CASSPGGNQPQHF. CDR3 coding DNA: TGTGCCAGCAGCCCGGGGGGCAATCAGCCCCAGCATTTT.

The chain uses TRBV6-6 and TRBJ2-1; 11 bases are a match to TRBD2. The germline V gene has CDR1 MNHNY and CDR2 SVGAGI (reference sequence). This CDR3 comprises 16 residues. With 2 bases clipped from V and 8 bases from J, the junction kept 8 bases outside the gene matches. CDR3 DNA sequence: TGTGCCAGCAGTTACCCCGTGGCTAGCGGGAGGCATGAGCAGTTCTTC. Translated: CASSYPVASGRHEQFF.

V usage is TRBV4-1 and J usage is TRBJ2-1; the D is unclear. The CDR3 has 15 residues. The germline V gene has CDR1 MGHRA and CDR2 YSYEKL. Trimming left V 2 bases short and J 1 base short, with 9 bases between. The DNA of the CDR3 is TGCGCCAGCAGCCAACCTACTAATTCCTACAATGAGCAGTTCTTC. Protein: CASSQPTNSYNEQFF.

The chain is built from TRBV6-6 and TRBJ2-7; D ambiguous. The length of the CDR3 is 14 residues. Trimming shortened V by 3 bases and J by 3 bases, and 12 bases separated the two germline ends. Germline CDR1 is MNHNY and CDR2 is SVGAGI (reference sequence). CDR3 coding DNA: TGTGCCAGCAGTTATAACAGTGCCTACTACGAGCAGTACTTC. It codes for CASSYNSAYYEQYF.

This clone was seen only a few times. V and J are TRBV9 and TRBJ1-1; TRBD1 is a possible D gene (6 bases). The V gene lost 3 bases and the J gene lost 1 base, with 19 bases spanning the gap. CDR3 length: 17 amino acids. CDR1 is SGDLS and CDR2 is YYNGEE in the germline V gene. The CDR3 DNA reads TGTGCCAGCAGCGGAGCCGGTCTCGGACAGCCGAACACTGAAGCTTTCTTT. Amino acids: CASSGAGLGQPNTEAFF. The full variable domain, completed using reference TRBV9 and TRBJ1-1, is DSGVTQTPKHLITATGQRVTLRCSPRSGDLSVYWYQQSLDQGLQFLIQYYNGEERAKGNILERFSAQQFPDLHSELNLSSLELGDSALYFCASSGAGLGQPNTEAFFGQGTRLTVV.

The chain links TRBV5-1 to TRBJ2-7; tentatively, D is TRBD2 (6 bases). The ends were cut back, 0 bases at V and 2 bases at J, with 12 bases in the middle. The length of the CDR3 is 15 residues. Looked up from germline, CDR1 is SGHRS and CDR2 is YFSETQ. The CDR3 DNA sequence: TGCGCCAGCAGCTTGGTGGGAGGTGCCCCCTACGAGCAGTACTTC. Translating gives CASSLVGGAPYEQYF.

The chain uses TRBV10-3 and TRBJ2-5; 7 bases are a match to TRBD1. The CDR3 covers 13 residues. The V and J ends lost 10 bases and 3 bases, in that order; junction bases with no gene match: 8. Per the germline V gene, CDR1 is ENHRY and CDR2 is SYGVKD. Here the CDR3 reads CATIRDREETQYF. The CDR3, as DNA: TGTGCCACTATCCGGGACAGAGAAGAGACCCAGTACTTC.

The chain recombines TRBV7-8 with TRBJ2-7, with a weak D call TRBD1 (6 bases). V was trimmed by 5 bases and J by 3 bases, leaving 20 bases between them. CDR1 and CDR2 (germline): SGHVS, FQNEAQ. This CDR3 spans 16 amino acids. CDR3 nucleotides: TGTGCCAGCAGCCGAGGCGGGCGACAGGTCGACTACGAGCAGTACTTC. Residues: CASSRGGRQVDYEQYF.

The CDR3 loop is CSVEDLRGWDYGYTF. The CDR3 DNA reads as TGCAGCGTTGAAGATCTCCGGGGCTGGGACTATGGCTACACCTTC. The V call is TRBV29-1, the J call TRBJ1-2; tentative D call: TRBD1 (5 bases). Germline CDR1 is SQVTM and CDR2 is ANQGSEA. There are 15 residues in the CDR3. V shed 0 bases and J shed 3 bases, with 14 bases lying between them.

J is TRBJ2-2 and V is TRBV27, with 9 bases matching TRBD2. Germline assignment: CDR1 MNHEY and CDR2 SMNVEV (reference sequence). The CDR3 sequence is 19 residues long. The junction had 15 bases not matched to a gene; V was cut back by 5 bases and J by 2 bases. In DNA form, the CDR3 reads TGTGCCAGCAGTCGTCTAGCGGGAAGATCCTCCTTTAACACCGGGGAGCTGTTTTTT. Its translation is CASSRLAGRSSFNTGELFF.

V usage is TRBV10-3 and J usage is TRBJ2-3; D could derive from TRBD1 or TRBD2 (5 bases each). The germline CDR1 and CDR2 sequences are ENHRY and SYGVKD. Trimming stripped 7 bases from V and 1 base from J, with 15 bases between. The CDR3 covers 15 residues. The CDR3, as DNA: TGTGCCATCAAGGGGATCGGGGAAGGCACAGATACGCAGTATTTT. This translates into CAIKGIGEGTDTQYF.

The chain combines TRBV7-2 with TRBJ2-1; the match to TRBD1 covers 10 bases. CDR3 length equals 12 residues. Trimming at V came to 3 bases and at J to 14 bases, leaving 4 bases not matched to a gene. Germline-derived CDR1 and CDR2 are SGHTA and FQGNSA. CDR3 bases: TGTGCCAGCAGCTTCCGAGGACAGGGGGAGTTCTTC. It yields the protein CASSFRGQGEFF.

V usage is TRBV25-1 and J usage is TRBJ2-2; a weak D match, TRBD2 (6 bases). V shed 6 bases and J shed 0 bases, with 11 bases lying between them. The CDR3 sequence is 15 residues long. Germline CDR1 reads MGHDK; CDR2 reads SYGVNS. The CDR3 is CASRYSGTNTGELFF. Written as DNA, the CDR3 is TGTGCCAGCAGATATAGCGGAACGAACACCGGGGAGCTGTTTTTT.

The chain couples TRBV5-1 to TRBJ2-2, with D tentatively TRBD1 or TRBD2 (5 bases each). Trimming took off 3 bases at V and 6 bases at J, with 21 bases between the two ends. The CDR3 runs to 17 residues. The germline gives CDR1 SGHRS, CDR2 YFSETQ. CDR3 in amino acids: CASSSNYGTREAGELFF. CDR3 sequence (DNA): TGCGCCAGCAGCTCTAACTACGGGACGAGAGAGGCCGGGGAGCTGTTTTTT.

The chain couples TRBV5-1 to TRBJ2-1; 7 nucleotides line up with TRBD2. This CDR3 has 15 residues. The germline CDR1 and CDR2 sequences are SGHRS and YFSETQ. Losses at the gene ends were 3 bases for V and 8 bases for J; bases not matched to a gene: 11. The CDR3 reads CASSSLAGLDDEQFF. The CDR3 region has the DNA TGCGCCAGCAGCTCGTTAGCGGGCCTCGATGATGAGCAGTTCTTC.

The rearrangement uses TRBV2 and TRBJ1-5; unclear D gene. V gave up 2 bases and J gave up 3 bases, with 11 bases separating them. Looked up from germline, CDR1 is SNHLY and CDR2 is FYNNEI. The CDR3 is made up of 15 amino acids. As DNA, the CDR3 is TGTGCCAGCAGTGAATCAGCGCCGTACAATCAGCCCCAGCATTTT. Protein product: CASSESAPYNQPQHF.

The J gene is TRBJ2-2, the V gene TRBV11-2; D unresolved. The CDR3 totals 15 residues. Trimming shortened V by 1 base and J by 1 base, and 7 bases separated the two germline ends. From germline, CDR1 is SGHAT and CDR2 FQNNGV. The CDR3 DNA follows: TGTGCCAGCAGCTTAGTTGGGCGGAACACCGGGGAGCTGTTTTTT. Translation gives CASSLVGRNTGELFF.

CDR3 nucleotides: TGCGCCAGCAGCCTCCCTTCGATTTCAGCAGGGAACACTGAAGCTTTCTTT. It encodes CASSLPSISAGNTEAFF. V usage is TRBV5-1 and J usage is TRBJ1-1; D remains ambiguous. CDR3 length equals 17 residues. Trimming cost V 4 bases and J 1 base, with 20 bases left between them. Per germline, CDR1 SGHRS and CDR2 YFSETQ.

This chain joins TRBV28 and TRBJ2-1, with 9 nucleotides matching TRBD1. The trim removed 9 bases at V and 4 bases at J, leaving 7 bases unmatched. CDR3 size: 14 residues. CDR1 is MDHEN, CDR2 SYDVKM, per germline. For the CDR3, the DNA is TGTGCCAGTCAGGGGACAGGGTCTTACAATGAGCAGTTCTTC. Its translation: CASQGTGSYNEQFF. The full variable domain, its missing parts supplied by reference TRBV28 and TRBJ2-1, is DVKVTQSSRYLVKRTGEKVFLECVQDMDHENMFWYRQDPGLGLRLIYFSYDVKMKEKGDIPEGYSVSREKKERFSLILESASTNQTSMYLCASQGTGSYNEQFFGPGTRLTVL.

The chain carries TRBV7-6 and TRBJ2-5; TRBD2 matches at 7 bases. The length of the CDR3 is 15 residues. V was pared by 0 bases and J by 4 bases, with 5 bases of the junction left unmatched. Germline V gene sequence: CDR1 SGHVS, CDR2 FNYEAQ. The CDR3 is CASSLALAGAETQYF. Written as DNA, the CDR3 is TGTGCCAGCAGCTTAGCGTTGGCGGGAGCAGAGACCCAGTACTTC.